This T cell receptor beta chain was sequenced in a study of vaccination effects on CD4 cells after COVID-19. Findings and caveats of the study: Late after vaccination, infection- and vaccine-induced clones showed marked clonal contraction.

The CDR3 loop spans 19 amino acids. The ViraFEST assay expanded antigen-specific CD4+ T cells with viral peptide pools before sequencing. The authors isolated CD4+ T cells after roughly eleven days of culture. The infection with SARS-CoV-2 (confirmed by PCR) occurred in this person between March and December 2020. Wells each received more than 1.5 million PBMC, cultured with approximately 9.7 IU/ml IL-2 and 9.5 to 10 ug/ml peptides. A note on this clone: Its cognate antigen is unknown.

The protocol was immunoSEQ multiplex PCR, while the TCRdb copy is restricted to in-frame clones and leaves out a portion. The sample shows around 46,000 clones, approximately 70% of them seen only once. The sequence was obtained from a human donor who had a prior SARS-CoV-2 infection. Material: CD4+ T cells from PBMCs cultured with a peptide pool, obtained before COVID-19 vaccination. The V gene is TRBV21-1, the J gene TRBJ2-2; the D call TRBD2 from the table was never checked on the DNA. TRBV21-1 is a pseudogene locus. CDR3 coding DNA: TGTGCCAGCAGCTCCGGGGGACTAGCGGGGACTCAGGACACCGGGGAGCTGTTTTTT. Protein sequence: CASSSGGLAGTQDTGELFF.